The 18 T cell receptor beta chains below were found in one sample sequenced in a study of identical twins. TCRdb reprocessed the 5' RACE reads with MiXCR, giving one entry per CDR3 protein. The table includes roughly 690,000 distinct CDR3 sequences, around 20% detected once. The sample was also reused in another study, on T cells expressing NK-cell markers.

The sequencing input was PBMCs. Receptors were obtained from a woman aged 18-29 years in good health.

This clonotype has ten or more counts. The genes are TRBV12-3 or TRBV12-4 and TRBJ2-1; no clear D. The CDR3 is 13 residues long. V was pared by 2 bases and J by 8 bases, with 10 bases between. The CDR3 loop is CASSLYFGDEQFF. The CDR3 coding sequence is TGTGCCAGCAGTTTATACTTCGGTGATGAGCAGTTCTTC.

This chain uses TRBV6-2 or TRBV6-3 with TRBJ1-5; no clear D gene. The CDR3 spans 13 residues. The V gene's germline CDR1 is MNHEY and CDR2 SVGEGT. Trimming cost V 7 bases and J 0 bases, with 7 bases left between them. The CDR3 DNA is TGTGCCAGCACTCTTATTAGCAATCAGCCCCAGCATTTT. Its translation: CASTLISNQPQHF.

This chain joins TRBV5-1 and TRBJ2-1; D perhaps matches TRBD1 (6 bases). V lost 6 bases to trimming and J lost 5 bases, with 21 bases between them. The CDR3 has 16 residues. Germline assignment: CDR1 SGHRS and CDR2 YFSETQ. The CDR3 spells CASTNRQGLLDNEQFF. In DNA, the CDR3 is TGCGCCAGCACCAACCGCCAGGGGTTGTTGGACAATGAGCAGTTCTTC.

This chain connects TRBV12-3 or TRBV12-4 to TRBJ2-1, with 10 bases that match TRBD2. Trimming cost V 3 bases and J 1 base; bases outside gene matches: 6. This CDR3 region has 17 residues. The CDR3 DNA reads TGTGCCAGCAGTTTTACCAGCGGGGGGGCGTCCTACAATGAGCAGTTCTTC. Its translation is CASSFTSGGASYNEQFF.

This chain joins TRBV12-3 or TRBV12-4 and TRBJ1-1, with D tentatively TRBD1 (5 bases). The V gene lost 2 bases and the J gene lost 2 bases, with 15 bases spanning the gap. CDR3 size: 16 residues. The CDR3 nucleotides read TGTGCCAGCAGTTTAAGGGTTGGGGCGTTAAACACTGAAGCTTTCTTT. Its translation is CASSLRVGALNTEAFF.

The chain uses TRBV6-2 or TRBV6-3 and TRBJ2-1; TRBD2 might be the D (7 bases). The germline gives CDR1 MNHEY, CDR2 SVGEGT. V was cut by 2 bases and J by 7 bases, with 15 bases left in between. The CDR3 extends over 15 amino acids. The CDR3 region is CASSYVGGGKNEQFF. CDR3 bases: TGTGCCAGCAGTTACGTGGGAGGGGGAAAGAATGAGCAGTTCTTC.

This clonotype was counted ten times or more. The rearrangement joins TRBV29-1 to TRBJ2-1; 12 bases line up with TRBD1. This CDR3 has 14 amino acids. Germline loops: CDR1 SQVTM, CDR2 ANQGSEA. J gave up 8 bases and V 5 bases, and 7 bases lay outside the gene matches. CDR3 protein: CSVNRDRGLYEQFF. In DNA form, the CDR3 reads TGCAGCGTTAACCGGGACAGGGGGCTCTATGAGCAGTTCTTC.

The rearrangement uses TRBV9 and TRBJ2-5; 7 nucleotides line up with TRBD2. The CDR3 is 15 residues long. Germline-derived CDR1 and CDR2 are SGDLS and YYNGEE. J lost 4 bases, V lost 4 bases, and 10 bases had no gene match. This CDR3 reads CASSPEGRGRETQYF. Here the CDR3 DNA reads TGTGCCAGCAGCCCGGAGGGGAGGGGACGAGAGACCCAGTACTTC.

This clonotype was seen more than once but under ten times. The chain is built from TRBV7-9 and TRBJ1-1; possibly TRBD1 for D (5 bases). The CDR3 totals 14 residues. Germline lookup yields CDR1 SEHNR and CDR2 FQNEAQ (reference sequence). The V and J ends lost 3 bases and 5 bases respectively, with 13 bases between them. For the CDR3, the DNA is TGTGCCAGCAGCTTGGGACGGGGGAAAACTGAAGCTTTCTTT. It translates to CASSLGRGKTEAFF.

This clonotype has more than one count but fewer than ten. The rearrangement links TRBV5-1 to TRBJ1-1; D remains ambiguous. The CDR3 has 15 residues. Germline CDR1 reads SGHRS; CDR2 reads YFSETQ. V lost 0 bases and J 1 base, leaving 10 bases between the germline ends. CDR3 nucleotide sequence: TGCGCCAGCAGCTTGGGTGGCAGCCCGAACACTGAAGCTTTCTTT. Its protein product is CASSLGGSPNTEAFF.

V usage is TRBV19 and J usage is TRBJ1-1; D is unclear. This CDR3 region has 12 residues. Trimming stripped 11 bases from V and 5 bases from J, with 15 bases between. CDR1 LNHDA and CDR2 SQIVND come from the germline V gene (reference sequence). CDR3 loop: CAARALGTEAFF. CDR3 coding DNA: TGTGCCGCACGGGCCCTTGGGACTGAAGCTTTCTTT. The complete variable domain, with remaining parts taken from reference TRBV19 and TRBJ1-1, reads DGGITQSPKYLFRKEGQNVTLSCEQNLNHDAMYWYRQDPGQGLRLIYYSQIVNDFQKGDIAEGYSVSREKKESFPLTVTSAQKNPTAFYLCAARALGTEAFFGQGTRLTVV.

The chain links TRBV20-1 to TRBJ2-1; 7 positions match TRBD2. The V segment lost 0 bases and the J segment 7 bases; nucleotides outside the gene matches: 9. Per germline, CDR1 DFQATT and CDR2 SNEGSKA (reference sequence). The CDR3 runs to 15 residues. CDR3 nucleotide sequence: TGCAGTGCTAGAGACATACTGGGCGGGGGAAATGAGCAGTTCTTC. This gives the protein CSARDILGGGNEQFF.

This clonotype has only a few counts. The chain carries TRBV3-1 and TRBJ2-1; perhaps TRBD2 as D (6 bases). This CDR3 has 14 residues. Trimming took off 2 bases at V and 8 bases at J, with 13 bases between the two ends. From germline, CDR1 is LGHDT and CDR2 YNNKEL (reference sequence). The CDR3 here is CASSQFGGTDEQFF. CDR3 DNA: TGTGCCAGCAGCCAATTCGGGGGTACCGATGAGCAGTTCTTC.

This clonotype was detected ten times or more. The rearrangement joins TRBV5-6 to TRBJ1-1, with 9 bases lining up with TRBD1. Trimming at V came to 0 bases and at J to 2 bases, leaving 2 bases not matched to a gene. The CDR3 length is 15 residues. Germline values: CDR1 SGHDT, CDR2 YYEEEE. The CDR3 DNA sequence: TGTGCCAGCAGCTTGGGGACAGGGGTAAACACTGAAGCTTTCTTT. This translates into CASSLGTGVNTEAFF.

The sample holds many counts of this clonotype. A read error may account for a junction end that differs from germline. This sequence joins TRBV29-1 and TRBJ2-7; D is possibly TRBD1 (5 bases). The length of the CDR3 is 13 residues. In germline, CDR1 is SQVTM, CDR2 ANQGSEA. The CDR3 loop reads CSGESGHLNEQYF. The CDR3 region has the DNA TGCAGCGGTGAATCTGGACATCTCAACGAGCAGTACTTC.

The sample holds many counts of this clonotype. CDR3 nucleotides: TGTGCCAGCAGTCAGGACAGTGTCTATGGCTACACCTTC. Its translation: CASSQDSVYGYTF. The rearrangement uses TRBV2 and TRBJ1-2; a weak D match, TRBD1 (6 bases). Per the germline V gene, CDR1 is SNHLY and CDR2 is FYNNEI. Trimming shortened V by 5 bases and J by 4 bases, and 11 bases separated the two germline ends. The CDR3 totals 13 residues.

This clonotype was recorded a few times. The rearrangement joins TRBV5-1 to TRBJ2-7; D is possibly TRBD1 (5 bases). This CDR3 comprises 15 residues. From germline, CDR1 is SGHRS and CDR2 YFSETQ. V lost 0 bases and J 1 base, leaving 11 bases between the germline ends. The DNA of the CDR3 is TGCGCCAGCAGCTTGGCAGGGCTTCGGTCCTACGAGCAGTACTTC. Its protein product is CASSLAGLRSYEQYF.

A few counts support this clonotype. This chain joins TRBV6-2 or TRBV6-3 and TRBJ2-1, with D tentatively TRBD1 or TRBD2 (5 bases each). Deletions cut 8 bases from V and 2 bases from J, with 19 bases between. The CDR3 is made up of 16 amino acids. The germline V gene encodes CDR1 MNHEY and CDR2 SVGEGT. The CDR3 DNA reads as TGTGCCAGCTTGCGTGGGGCCGGGCGGGCCTACAATGAGCAGTTCTTC. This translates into CASLRGAGRAYNEQFF.